The sequence of this TCR beta chain was determined in a study of blood T cell repertoires in COVID-19 (dated by TCRdb to the early 2020s). As for the study more broadly: Samples covering the acute and convalescent phases of COVID-19 were provided by collaborators in the United States, Italy and Spain. HLA class I and class II types, where available, came from metadata supplied by the sample provider rather than from assay-based typing. Deeply sampled blood TCRbeta repertoires from subjects exposed to, actively infected with, or recovered from COVID-19 were included in the dataset. A freely available public database, intended as a resource for researchers studying the immune response to SARS-CoV-2, is where the repertoires were released. The samples were drawn from the first 160 participants of the ongoing ImmuneRACE study and from 950 to 1,500 subjects provided by 6 global collaborators. The prospective study material was composed of cDNA or gDNA derived from T cells, B-cell-depleted T cells, or PBMCs. The sample metadata nearly always contained a de-identified subject ID, COVID-19 status, age in years and sex.

The paper's findings and limits, for the study overall: The quantity of clinical and demographic metadata differed by source and by participant and was supplied without curation.

The immunoSEQ Assay, a bias-controlled multiplex PCR, was used to amplify TCRbeta CDR3 regions from genomic DNA. The published analysis was carried out like this. Nucleated cell counts per sample were estimated from amplification of reference gene primers within the assay. Sequence reads were collapsed and filtered to measure the absolute abundance of every unique TCRbeta CDR3 rearrangement. Productive Simpson clonality was computed per sample as the square root of Simpson's diversity index over productive rearrangements. Held by TCRdb, this immuneACCESS table contains in-frame sequences only and omits some clones. Under half of the omission traces to an unresolved V gene where checked; the cause of the rest is unknown. V, J and clone size were drawn from that table, and D and trimming were deduced from the DNA. This sample gives 310,000 or so clones in total; 65% to 90% of them show up just once. Of the sample, over 9.5% is held by the ten largest clones.

As encoded in the germline V gene, CDR1 is KGHDR while CDR2 is SFDVKD. V lost 5 bases and J lost 3 bases; the stretch between them is 12 bases long. The CDR3 has 14 amino acids, counting the end cysteine and phenylalanine. Only the CDR3 DNA stays, 42 bases, in frame from base 1. In the prospective study, participants were about 18 to 90 years old, resided in about two dozen geographic areas of the United States, and were enrolled through a virtual design. In the prospective study, participants were assigned to cohorts based on the clinical history participants reported in a screening survey and a study questionnaire. Recovered participants in ImmuneRACE Cohort 3 were defined by two consecutive negative NP/OP PCR tests, clearance by a healthcare professional, or resolution of symptoms. Mobile phlebotomists in the prospective study collected whole blood, serum and a nasopharyngeal or oropharyngeal swab from every participant. Additional blood draws and questionnaires over an approximately two-month period could optionally be provided by prospective study participants. Blood samples from the prospective study were shipped frozen or at room temperature prior to DNA extraction.

A few counts support this clone. The antigen this receptor binds is unknown. The sample holds no much larger clone one base away, and base qualities are not on file. The clonotype originates from a woman aged 18 to 35 who had recovered from COVID-19. The chain is encoded by TRBV24-1 joined to TRBJ1-2; the best D guess is TRBD1, with 6 bases matching. The sequenced sample consisted of PBMCs or T cells enriched from blood (not recorded which). The DNA reads TGTGCCACCAGTGTTGCTGGACAGTACTATGGCTACACCTTC. Translated, this is CATSVAGQYYGYTF.